Each of the 4 T cell receptor beta chains below was sequenced from the same sample in a study of blood T cells in healthy people across ages. It was with a sample-barcoded 5' primer and a J-beta primer mix that a second PCR of roughly 7 to 11 cycles was run. One entry per CDR3 protein, called by TCRdb with MiXCR from the 5' RACE reads. The repertoire holds roughly 680,000 distinct CDR3 sequences, 45% to 60% seen once, with roughly 12% in the top ten. Sequencing used blood. The receptors shown here come from a woman older than 75 in good health.

This clonotype appeared a few times. The gene calls are TRBV7-2 and TRBJ1-3, with unresolved D. Trimming pared 2 bases from V and 14 bases from J, leaving 10 bases between. Germline values: CDR1 SGHTA, CDR2 FQGNSA. This CDR3 is built from 11 residues. The CDR3 nucleotides read TGTGCCAGCAGCTTAATGCACTCCCTATATTTT. It encodes CASSLMHSLYF.

The rearrangement uses TRBV6-5 and TRBJ2-6; a weak D match, TRBD1 (5 bases). CDR3 length: 15 amino acids. The germline V and J ends were trimmed by 5 bases and 2 bases, with 10 bases remaining between them. The V gene's germline CDR1 is MNHEY and CDR2 SVGAGI. CDR3 residues: CASSPARAGANVLTF. The DNA of the CDR3 is TGTGCCAGCAGTCCCGCCAGGGCTGGGGCCAACGTCCTGACTTTC.

This clonotype was seen at least ten times. This chain's CDR3 is CSVEQRLQFF. CDR3 coding DNA: TGCAGCGTTGAACAGAGATTGCAGTTCTTC. The chain has TRBV29-1 and TRBJ2-1; D not resolved. Per the germline V gene, CDR1 is SQVTM and CDR2 is ANQGSEA. The V end lost 2 bases, the J end lost 12 bases, and 8 bases lay between the germline ends. The CDR3 sequence is 10 residues long.

The chain combines TRBV20-1 with TRBJ1-3, with TRBD1 matching 7 bases. The V gene end was trimmed by 0 bases and the J gene end by 4 bases; junction bases not matched to a gene: 3. The CDR3 has 14 amino acids. CDR1 is DFQATT, CDR2 SNEGSKA, per germline (reference sequence). CDR3 nucleotide sequence: TGCAGTGCTAGAGACGGCAGGGGGGGAAACACCATATATTTT. It specifies CSARDGRGGNTIYF.